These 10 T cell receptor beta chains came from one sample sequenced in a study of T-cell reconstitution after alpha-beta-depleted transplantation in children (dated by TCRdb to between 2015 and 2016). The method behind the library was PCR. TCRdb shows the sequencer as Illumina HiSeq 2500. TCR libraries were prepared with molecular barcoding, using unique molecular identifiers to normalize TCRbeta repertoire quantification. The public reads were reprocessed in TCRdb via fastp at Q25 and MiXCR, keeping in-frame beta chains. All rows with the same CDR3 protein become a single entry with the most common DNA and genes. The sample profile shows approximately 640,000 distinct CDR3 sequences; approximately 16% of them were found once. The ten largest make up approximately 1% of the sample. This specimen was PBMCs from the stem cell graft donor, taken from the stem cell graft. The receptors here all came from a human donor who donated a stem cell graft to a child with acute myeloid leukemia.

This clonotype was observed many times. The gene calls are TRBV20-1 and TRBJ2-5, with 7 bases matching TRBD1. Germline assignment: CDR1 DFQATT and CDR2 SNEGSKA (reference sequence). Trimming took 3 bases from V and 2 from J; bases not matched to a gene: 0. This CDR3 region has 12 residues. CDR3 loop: CSARDRQETQYF. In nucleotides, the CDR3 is TGCAGTGCTAGGGACAGGCAAGAGACCCAGTACTTC.

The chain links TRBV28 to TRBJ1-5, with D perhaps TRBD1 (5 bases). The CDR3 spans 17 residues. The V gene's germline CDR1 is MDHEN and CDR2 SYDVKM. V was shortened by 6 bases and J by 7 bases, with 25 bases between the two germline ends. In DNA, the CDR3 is TGTGCCAGCAGCACTACGGGATGGGGAAGGGGTGGACAGCCCCAGCATTTT. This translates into CASSTTGWGRGGQPQHF.

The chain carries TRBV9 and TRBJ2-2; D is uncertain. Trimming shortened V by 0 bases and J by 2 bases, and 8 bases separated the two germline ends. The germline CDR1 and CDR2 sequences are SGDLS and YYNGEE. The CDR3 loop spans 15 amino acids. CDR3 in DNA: TGTGCCAGCAGCGTAGGGCTACCCAACACCGGGGAGCTGTTTTTT. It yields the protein CASSVGLPNTGELFF.

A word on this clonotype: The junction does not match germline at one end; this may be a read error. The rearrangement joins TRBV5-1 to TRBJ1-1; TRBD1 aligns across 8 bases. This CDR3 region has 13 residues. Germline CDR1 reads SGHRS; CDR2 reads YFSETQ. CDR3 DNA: TGCGCCAGCGCCTTGACAGGGGATACTGGAGCTTTCTTT. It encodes CASALTGDTGAFF.

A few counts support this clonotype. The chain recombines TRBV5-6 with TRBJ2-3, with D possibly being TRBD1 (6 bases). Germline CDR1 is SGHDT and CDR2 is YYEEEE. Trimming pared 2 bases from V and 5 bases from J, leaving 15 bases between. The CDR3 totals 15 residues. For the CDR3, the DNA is TGTGCCAGCAGCTTAACAGGGTCGATTTTAGATACGCAGTATTTT. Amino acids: CASSLTGSILDTQYF.

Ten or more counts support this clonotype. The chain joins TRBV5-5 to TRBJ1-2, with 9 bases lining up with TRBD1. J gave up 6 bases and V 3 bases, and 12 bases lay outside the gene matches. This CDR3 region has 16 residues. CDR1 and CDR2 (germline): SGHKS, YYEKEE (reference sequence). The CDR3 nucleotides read TGTGCCAGCAGCTGGCGGGACAGGGACTATCAGGATGGCTACACCTTC. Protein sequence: CASSWRDRDYQDGYTF. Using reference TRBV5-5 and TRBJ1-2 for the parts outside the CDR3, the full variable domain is DAGVTQSPTHLIKTRGQQVTLRCSPISGHKSVSWYQQVLGQGPQFIFQYYEKEERGRGNFPDRFSARQFPNYSSELNVNALLLGDSALYLCASSWRDRDYQDGYTFGSGTRLTVV.

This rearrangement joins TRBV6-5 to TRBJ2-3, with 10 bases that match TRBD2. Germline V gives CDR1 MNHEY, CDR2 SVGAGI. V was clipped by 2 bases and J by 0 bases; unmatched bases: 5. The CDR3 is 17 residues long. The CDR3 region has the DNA TGTGCCAGCAGTTACCGCGGACTAGCGGTTAGCACAGATACGCAGTATTTT. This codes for CASSYRGLAVSTDTQYF.

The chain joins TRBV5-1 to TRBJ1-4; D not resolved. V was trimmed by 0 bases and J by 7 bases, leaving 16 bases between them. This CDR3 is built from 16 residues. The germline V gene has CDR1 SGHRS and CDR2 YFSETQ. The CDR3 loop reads CASSLVSSGEGEKLFF. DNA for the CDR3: TGCGCCAGCAGCTTGGTTTCGTCGGGAGAGGGTGAAAAACTGTTTTTT.

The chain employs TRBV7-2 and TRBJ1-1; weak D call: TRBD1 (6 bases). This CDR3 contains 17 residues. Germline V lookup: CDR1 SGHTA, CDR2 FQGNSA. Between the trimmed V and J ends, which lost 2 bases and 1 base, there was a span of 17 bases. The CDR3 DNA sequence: TGTGCCAGCAGCTTACGCCCCCTGATACAGGGGAACACTGAAGCTTTCTTT. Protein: CASSLRPLIQGNTEAFF.

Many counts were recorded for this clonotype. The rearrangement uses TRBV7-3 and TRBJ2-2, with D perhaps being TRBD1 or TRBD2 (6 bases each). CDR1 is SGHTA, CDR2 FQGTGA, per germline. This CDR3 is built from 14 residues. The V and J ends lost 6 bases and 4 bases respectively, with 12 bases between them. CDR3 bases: TGTGCCAGCAGAGAAGGGGGAGGCACCGGGGAGCTGTTTTTT. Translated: CASREGGGTGELFF.